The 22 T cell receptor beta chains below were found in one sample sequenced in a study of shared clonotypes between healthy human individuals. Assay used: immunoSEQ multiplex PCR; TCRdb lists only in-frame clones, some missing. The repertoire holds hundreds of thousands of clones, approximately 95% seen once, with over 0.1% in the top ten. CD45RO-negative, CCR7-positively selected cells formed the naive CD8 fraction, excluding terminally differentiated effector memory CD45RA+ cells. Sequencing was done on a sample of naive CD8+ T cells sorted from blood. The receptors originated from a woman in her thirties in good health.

The CDR3 is CASSQVPGLADQESDEQFF. CDR3 nucleotides: TGCGCCAGCAGCCAAGTTCCGGGACTAGCGGATCAAGAGTCGGATGAGCAGTTCTTC. The V gene is TRBV4-1, the J gene TRBJ2-1; TRBD2 aligns across 11 bases. Unmatched junction bases numbered 16, after V lost 1 base and J lost 8 bases. The CDR3 has 19 residues. Germline V CDR1 and CDR2: MGHRA, YSYEKL.

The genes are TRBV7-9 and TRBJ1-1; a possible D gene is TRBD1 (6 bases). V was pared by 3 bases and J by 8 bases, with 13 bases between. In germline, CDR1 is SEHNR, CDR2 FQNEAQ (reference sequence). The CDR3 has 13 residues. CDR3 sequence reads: CASSFLGGEEAFF. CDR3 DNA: TGTGCCAGCAGCTTTCTAGGGGGGGAGGAAGCTTTCTTT.

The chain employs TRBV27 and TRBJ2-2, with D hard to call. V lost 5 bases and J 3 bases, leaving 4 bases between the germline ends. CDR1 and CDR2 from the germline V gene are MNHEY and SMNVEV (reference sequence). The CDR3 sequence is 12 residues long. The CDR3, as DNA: TGTGCCAGCAGTGGCCACACCGGGGAGCTGTTTTTT. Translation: CASSGHTGELFF.

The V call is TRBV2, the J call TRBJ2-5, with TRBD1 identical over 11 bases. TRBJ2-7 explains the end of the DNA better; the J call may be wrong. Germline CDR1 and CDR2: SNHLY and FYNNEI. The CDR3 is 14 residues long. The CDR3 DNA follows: TGTGCCAGCAGGACCGGGACAGGGGGTTACGAGCAGTACTTC. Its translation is CASRTGTGGYEQYF.

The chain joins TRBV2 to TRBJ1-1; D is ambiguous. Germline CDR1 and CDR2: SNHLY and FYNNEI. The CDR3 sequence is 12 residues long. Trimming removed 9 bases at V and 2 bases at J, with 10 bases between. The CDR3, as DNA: TGTGCCAGATGGACGGTTAACACTGAAGCTTTCTTT. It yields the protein CARWTVNTEAFF. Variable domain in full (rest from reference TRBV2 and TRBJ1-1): EPEVTQTPSHQVTQMGQEVILRCVPISNHLYFYWYRQILGQKVEFLVSFYNNEISEKSEIFDDQFSVERPDGSNFTLKIRSTKLEDSAMYFCARWTVNTEAFFGQGTRLTVV.

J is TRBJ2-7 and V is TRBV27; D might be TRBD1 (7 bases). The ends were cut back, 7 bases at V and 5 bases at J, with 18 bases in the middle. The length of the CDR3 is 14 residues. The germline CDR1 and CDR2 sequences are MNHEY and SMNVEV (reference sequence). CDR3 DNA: TGTGCCAGCACAGTCGTCCAGGGGGGCCACGAGCAGTACTTC. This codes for CASTVVQGGHEQYF.

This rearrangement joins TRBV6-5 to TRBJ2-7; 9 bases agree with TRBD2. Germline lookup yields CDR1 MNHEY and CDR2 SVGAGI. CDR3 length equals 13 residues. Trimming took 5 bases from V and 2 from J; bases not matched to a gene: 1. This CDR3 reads CASSLAGTYEQYF. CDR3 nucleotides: TGTGCCAGCAGTCTAGCGGGAACCTACGAGCAGTACTTC.

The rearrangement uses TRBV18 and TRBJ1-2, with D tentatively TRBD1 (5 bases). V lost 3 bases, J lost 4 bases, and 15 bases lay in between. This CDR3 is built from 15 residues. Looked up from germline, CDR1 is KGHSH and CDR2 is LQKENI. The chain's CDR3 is CASSPDGGRAYGYTF. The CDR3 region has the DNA TGTGCCAGCTCACCCGATGGTGGCAGGGCCTATGGCTACACCTTC. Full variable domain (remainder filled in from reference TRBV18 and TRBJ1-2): NAGVMQNPRHLVRRRGQEARLRCSPMKGHSHVYWYRQLPEEGLKFMVYLQKENIIDESGMPKERFSAEFPKEGPSILRIQQVVRGDSAAYFCASSPDGGRAYGYTFGSGTRLTVV.

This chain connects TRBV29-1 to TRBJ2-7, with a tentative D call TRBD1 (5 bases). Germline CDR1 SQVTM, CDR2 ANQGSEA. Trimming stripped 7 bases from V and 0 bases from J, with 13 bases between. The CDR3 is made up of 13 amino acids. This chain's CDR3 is CSATDLTSYEQYF. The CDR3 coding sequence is TGCAGCGCGACAGATCTTACCTCCTACGAGCAGTACTTC.

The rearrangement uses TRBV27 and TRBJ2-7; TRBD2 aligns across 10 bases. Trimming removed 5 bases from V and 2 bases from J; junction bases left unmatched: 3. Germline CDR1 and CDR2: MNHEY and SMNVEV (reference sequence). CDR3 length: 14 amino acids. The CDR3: CASSPLAGTYEQYF. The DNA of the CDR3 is TGTGCCAGCAGTCCACTAGCGGGGACCTACGAGCAGTACTTC.

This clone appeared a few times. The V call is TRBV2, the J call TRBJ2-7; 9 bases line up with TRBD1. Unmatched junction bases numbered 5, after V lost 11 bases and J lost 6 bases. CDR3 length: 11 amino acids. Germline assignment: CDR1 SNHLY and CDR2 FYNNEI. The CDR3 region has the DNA TGTGCCGCACAGGGGGCCGGCGAGCAGTACTTC. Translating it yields CAAQGAGEQYF.

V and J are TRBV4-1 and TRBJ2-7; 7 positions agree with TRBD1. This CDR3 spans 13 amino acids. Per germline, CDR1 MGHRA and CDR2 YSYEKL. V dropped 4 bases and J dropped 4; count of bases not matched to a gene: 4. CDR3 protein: CASSPGTVYEQYF. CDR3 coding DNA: TGCGCCAGCAGCCCCGGGACAGTTTACGAGCAGTACTTC.

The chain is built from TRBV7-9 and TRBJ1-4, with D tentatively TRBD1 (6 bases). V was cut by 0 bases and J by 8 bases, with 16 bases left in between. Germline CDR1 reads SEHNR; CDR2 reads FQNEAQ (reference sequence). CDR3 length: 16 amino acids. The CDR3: CASSLARGRGGEKLFF. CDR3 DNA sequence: TGTGCCAGCAGCTTAGCGCGGGGCAGGGGAGGGGAAAAACTGTTTTTT.

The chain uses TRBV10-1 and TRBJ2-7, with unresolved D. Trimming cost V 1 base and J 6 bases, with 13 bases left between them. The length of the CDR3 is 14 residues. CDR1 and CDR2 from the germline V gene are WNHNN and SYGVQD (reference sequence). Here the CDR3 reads CASSELGSLSEQYF. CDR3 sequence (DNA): TGCGCCAGCAGTGAGTTAGGTTCGTTATCCGAGCAGTACTTC.

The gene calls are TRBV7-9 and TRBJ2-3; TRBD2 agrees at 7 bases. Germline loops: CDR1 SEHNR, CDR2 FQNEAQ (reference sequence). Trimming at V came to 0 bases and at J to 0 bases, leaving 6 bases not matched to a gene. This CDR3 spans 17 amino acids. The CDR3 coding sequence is TGTGCCAGCAGCTTAGCCCGGCGGGAGTGGAGCACAGATACGCAGTATTTT. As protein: CASSLARREWSTDTQYF.

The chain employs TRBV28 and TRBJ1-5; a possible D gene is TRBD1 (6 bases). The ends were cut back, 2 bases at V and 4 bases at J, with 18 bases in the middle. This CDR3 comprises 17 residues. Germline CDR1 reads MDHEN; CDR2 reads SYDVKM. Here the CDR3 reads CASSLERWGGNNQPQHF. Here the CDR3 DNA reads TGTGCCAGCAGTTTAGAAAGATGGGGGGGCAATAATCAGCCCCAGCATTTT.

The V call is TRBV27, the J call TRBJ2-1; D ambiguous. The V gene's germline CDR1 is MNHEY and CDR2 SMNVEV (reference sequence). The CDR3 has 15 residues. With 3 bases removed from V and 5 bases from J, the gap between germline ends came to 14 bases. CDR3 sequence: CASSFIPTTNNEQFF. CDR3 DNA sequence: TGTGCCAGCAGTTTTATCCCTACAACTAACAATGAGCAGTTCTTC.

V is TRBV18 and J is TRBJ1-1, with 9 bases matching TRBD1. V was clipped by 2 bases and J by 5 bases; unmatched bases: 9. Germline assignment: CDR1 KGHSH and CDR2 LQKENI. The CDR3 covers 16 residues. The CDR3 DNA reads TGTGCCAGCTCACCAATACGGGACAGGGTGGGGACTGAAGCTTTCTTT. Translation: CASSPIRDRVGTEAFF.

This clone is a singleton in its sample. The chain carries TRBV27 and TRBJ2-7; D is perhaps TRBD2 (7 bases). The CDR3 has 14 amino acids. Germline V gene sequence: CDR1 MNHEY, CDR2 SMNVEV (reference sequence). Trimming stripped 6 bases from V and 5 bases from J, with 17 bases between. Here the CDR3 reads CASSPGRGGHEQYF. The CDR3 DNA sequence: TGTGCCAGCAGCCCGGGGAGGGGGGGCCACGAGCAGTACTTC.

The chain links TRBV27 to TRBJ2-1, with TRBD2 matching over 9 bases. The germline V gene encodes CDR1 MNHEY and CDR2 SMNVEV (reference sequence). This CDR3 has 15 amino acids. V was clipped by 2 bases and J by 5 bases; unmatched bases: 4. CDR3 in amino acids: CASSLSLAGNNEQFF. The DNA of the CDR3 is TGTGCCAGCAGTTTAAGCCTAGCGGGGAACAATGAGCAGTTCTTC.

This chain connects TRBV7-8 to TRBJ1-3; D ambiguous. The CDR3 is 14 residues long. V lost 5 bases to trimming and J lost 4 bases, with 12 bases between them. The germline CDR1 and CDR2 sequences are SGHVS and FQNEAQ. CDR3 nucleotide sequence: TGTGCCAGCAGCCCCTCCCCCATAGGAAACACCATATATTTT. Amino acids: CASSPSPIGNTIYF.

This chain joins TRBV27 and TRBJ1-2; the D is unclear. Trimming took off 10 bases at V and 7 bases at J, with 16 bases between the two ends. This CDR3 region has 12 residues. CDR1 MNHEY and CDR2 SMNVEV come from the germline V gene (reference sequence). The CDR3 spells CATRRERGGYTF. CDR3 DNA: TGTGCCACCAGAAGGGAACGGGGTGGCTACACCTTC.